The 10 T cell receptor beta chains below come from one sample, sequenced in a study of beta chain features in type 1 diabetes. Since all of the isolated RNA was reverse transcribed, expressed TCRB transcripts were what got sequenced. Sequencing used immunoSEQ multiplex PCR; TCRdb keeps in-frame clones, though not all of them. The data contain under 250,000 clones, approximately 11% of them singletons. The sample was central memory CD4+ T cells from blood. The receptors come from a young man in good health.

This clone was seen more than once but under ten times. This rearrangement joins TRBV7-3 to TRBJ2-4; TRBD2 agrees at 7 bases. CDR3 length: 15 amino acids. V lost 3 bases and J lost 8; bases outside the gene matches: 10. Germline CDR1 and CDR2: SGHTA and FQGTGA. The CDR3, as DNA: TGTGCCAGCAGCTTCTCTAGCGGCTCGGCGGACATTCAGTACTTC. Protein sequence: CASSFSSGSADIQYF.

This clone has just a few counts. This chain joins TRBV7-2 and TRBJ2-1; D is ambiguous. Trimming removed 5 bases at V and 5 bases at J, with 16 bases between. This CDR3 spans 15 amino acids. The germline V gene has CDR1 SGHTA and CDR2 FQGNSA. CDR3 nucleotides: TGTGCCAGCAGCGAAGCTGCCTATCGCGACAATGAGCAGTTCTTC. The encoded protein is CASSEAAYRDNEQFF.

Remarks on this clone: Additional DNA sequences in this sample encode the identical CDR3. The V and J genes are TRBV29-1 and TRBJ2-3; no definite D call. Trimming cost V 4 bases and J 0 bases, with 8 bases left between them. The CDR3 has 13 residues. Germline V CDR1 and CDR2: SQVTM, ANQGSEA. DNA for the CDR3: TGCAGCGTTGGGCTGGGGAGCACAGATACGCAGTATTTT. Protein product: CSVGLGSTDTQYF.

In this sample, this clone turned up a few times. CDR3 sequence (DNA): TGTGCCAGCAGCTTAGGACTAGCGGGAGGGCGAGGGGATACGCAGTATTTT. Translating it yields CASSLGLAGGRGDTQYF. The chain has TRBV7-8 and TRBJ2-3; 14 positions agree with TRBD2. Losses at the gene ends were 1 base for V and 6 bases for J; bases not matched to a gene: 6. Germline V gene lookup returns CDR1 SGHVS and CDR2 FQNEAQ. The CDR3 length is 17 residues.

J is TRBJ2-7 and V is TRBV5-1; possible D gene TRBD1, 6 bases. The CDR3 loop spans 15 amino acids. The germline V and J ends were trimmed by 0 bases and 2 bases, with 12 bases remaining between them. Per the germline V gene, CDR1 is SGHRS and CDR2 is YFSETQ. The CDR3 spells CASSLVGRGPYEQYF. The CDR3 DNA reads as TGCGCCAGCAGCTTGGTGGGCAGGGGCCCCTACGAGCAGTACTTC.

The J gene is TRBJ2-1, the V gene TRBV2, with D possibly called TRBD1 or TRBD2 (5 bases each). Germline assignment: CDR1 SNHLY and CDR2 FYNNEI. The V gene lost 4 bases and the J gene lost 6 bases, with 13 bases spanning the gap. There are 14 residues in the CDR3. CDR3 nucleotide sequence: TGTGCCAGCAGTGGGGAGCGTGGGGGCAATGAGCAGTTCTTC. Translation: CASSGERGGNEQFF.

The chain joins TRBV20-1 to TRBJ2-4; D not certain. Between the trimmed V and J ends, which lost 1 base and 6 bases, there was a span of 4 bases. Looked up from germline, CDR1 is DFQATT and CDR2 is SNEGSKA (reference sequence). There are 11 residues in the CDR3. CDR3 loop: CSARVGNIQYF. The CDR3 DNA reads TGCAGTGCTAGAGTCGGAAACATTCAGTACTTC.

The chain employs TRBV10-3 and TRBJ1-4; D is undetermined. The CDR3 is 14 residues long. Germline values: CDR1 ENHRY, CDR2 SYGVKD. Trimming removed 2 bases from V and 0 bases from J, with 4 bases in between. CDR3 sequence (DNA): TGTGCCATCAGTGAGGGGTCAACTAATGAAAAACTGTTTTTT. Protein: CAISEGSTNEKLFF.

This clone was seen only a few times. The chain has TRBV7-9 and TRBJ2-7; a weak D match, TRBD2 (5 bases). CDR1 and CDR2 (germline): SEHNR, FQNEAQ (reference sequence). The CDR3 has 13 amino acids. Trimming removed 1 base at V and 2 bases at J, with 6 bases between. DNA of the CDR3: TGTGCCAGCAGCTTAGAACTAGCCTACGAGCAGTACTTC. Encoded protein: CASSLELAYEQYF. Together with reference TRBV7-9 and TRBJ2-7, the CDR3 gives the full variable domain: DTGVSQNPRHKITKRGQNVTFRCDPISEHNRLYWYRQTLGQGPEFLTYFQNEAQLEKSRLLSDRFSAERPKGSFSTLEIQRTEQGDSAMYLCASSLELAYEQYFGPGTRLTVT.

The V gene is TRBV30, the J gene TRBJ2-2, with a possible D match to TRBD1 (6 bases). Per germline, CDR1 GTSNPN and CDR2 SVGIG (reference sequence). The CDR3 covers 15 residues. The germline V and J ends were trimmed by 5 bases and 1 base, with 14 bases remaining between them. The CDR3 region is CAWRNRDKNTGELFF. The CDR3 coding sequence is TGTGCCTGGCGTAACCGGGACAAGAACACCGGGGAGCTGTTTTTT.